This TCR beta chain was identified in a study of OX40 agonist ivuxolimab in advanced cancers. Across the whole study: Intravenous ivuxolimab at 0.01 to 10 mg/kg was given to patients every 2 weeks.

Profiling relied on immunoSEQ multiplex PCR, and the TCRdb table lists in-frame clones only, not all of them. The data hold 25,000 to 35,000 clones, with more than 85% observed a single time. The study's findings and limits: Expansion of clones was among the lowest in partial responders at 0.1-3.0 mg/kg.

For this clone: The antigen remains undetermined.

V shed 2 bases and J shed 9 bases, with 14 bases lying between them. This CDR3 has 13 residues. Germline V gene sequence: CDR1 GTSNPN, CDR2 SVGIG (reference sequence). The V gene is TRBV30, the J gene TRBJ2-1; D perhaps matches TRBD1 (6 bases). The sample in question was CD4+ or CD8+ T cells sorted from blood, obtained in a trial of the OX40 agonist ivuxolimab. This TCR derives from an adult with an advanced solid tumor such as melanoma, head and neck, liver or kidney cancer. The CDR3 DNA follows: TGTGCCTGGAGTATAGGGACAATCAGTGAGCAGTTCTTC. It encodes CAWSIGTISEQFF.